This T cell receptor beta chain was found in a study of Ad26.COV2.S vaccination and SARS-CoV-2 variants. Study-level information: Intramuscularly, Ad26.COV2.S was given either once or twice, 56 days apart.

Sample treatment: 19 received Ad26.COV2.S at low or high dose, single or two shots; five or six received placebo; per-sample allocation not given. The investigators took samples on day 63 after the first vaccine or placebo injection. The protocol was immunoSEQ multiplex PCR, while the TCRdb copy is restricted to in-frame clones and leaves out a portion. Of more than 400,000 clones in the sample, 90% are singletons; the top ten hold less than 5.5%. Germline V gene data show CDR1 as LGHNA and CDR2 as YNFKEQ. With V trimmed by 3 bases and J by 4 bases, 4 bases remained unmatched. The CDR3 consists of 15 residues.

This receptor was obtained from a person between 18 and 60 years old who received the Ad26.COV2.S COVID-19 vaccine or a placebo. V is TRBV4-2 and J is TRBJ2-2, with 8 bases matching TRBD1. The source was peripheral blood, collected in a trial of Ad26.COV2.S vaccine versus placebo. The CDR3 bases are TGTGCCAGCAGCCAGGATACAGGGGGCACCGGGGAGCTGTTTTTT. Encoded protein: CASSQDTGGTGELFF.